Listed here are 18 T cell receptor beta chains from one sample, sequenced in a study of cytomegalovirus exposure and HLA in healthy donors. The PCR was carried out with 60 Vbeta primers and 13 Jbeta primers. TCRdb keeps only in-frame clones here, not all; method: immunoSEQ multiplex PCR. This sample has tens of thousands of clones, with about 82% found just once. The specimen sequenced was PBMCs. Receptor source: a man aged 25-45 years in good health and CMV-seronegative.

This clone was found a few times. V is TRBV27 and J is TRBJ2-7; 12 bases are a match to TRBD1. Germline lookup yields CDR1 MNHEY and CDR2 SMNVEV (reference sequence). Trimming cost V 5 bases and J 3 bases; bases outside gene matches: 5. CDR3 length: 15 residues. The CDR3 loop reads CASSLGTGGIYEQYF. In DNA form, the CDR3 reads TGTGCCAGCAGTCTAGGGACAGGGGGCATCTACGAGCAGTACTTC.

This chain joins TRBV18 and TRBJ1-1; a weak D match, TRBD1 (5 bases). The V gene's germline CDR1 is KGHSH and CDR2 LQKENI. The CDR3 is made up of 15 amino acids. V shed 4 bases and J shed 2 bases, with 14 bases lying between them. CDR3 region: CASSLGGGGNTEAFF. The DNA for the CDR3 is TGTGCCAGCTCACTAGGTGGCGGGGGAAACACTGAAGCTTTCTTT.

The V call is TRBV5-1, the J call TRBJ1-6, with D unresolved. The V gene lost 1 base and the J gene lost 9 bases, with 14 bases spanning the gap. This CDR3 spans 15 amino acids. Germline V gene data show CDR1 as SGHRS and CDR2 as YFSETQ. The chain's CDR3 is CASSLYRGEGSPLHF. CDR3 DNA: TGCGCCAGCAGCTTGTATCGGGGTGAAGGTTCACCCCTCCACTTT. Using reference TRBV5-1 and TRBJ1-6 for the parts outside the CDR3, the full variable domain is KAGVTQTPRYLIKTRGQQVTLSCSPISGHRSVSWYQQTPGQGLQFLFEYFSETQRNKGNFPGRFSGRQFSNSRSEMNVSTLELGDSALYLCASSLYRGEGSPLHFGNGTRLTVT.

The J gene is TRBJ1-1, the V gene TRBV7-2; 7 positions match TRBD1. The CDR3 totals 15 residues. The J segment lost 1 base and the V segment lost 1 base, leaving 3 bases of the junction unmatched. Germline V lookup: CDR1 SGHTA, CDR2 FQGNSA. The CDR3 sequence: CASSLGGQRNTEAFF. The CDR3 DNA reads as TGTGCCAGCAGCTTAGGGGGACAGAGGAACACTGAAGCTTTCTTT.

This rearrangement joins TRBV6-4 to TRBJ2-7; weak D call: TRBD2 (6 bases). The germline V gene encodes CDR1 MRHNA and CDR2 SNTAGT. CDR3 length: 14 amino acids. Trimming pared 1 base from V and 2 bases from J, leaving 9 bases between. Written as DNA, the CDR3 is TGTGCCAGCAGTGACTGGGGGGTCCCCTACGAGCAGTACTTC. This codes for CASSDWGVPYEQYF.

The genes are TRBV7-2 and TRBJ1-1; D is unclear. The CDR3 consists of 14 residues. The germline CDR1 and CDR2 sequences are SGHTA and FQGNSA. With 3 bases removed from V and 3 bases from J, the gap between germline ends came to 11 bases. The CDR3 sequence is CASSFSRGDTEAFF. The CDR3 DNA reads TGTGCCAGCAGCTTTAGTCGGGGAGACACTGAAGCTTTCTTT.

CDR3 protein: CAGGPGTQQPETQYF. The CDR3 bases are TGTGCCGGAGGACCCGGGACTCAACAACCCGAGACCCAGTACTTC. This sequence joins TRBV7-9 and TRBJ2-5; D is perhaps TRBD2 (6 bases). CDR1 and CDR2 from the germline V gene are SEHNR and FQNEAQ (reference sequence). The ends were cut back, 11 bases at V and 5 bases at J, with 24 bases in the middle. The CDR3 has 15 residues.

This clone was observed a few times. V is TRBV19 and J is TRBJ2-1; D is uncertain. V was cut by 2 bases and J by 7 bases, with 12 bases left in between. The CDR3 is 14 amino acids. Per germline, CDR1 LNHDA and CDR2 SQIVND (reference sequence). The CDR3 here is CASSIMHQRNEQFF. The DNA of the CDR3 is TGTGCCAGTAGTATAATGCACCAGAGGAATGAGCAGTTCTTC.

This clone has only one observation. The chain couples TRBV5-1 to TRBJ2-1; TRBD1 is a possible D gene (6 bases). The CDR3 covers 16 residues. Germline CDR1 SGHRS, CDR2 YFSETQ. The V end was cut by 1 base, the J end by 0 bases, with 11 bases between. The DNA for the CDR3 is TGCGCCAGCAGCTTGTCCAGGGGCAGCTCCTACAATGAGCAGTTCTTC. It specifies CASSLSRGSSYNEQFF.

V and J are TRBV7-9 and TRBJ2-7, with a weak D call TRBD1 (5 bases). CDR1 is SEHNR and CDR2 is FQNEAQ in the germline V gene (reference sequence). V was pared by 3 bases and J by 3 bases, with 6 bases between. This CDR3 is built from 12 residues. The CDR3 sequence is CASSFDSYEQYF. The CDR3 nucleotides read TGTGCCAGCAGCTTCGACAGCTACGAGCAGTACTTC.

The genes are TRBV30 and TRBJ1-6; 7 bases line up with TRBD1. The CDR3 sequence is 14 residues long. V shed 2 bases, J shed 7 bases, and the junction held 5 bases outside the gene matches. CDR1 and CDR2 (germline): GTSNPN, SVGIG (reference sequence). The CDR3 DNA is TGTGCCTGGAGTTTGGGGACAGCAAATTCACCCCTCCACTTT. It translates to CAWSLGTANSPLHF.

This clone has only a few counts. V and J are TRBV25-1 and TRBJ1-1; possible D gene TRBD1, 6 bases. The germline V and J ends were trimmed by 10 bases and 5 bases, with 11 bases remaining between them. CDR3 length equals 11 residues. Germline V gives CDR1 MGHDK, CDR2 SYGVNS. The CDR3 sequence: CATLRGTEAFF. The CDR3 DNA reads TGTGCCACGCTGAGGGGGACTGAAGCTTTCTTT.

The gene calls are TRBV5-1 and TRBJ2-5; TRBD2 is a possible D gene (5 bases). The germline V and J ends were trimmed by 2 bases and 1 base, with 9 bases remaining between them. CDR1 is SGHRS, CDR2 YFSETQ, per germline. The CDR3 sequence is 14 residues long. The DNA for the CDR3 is TGCGCCAGCAGCTTCTTGGGGAGCCAAGAGACCCAGTACTTC. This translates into CASSFLGSQETQYF.

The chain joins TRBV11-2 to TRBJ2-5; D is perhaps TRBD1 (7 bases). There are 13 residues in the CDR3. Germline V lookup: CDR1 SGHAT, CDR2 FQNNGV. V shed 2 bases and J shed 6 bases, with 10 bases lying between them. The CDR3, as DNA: TGTGCCAGCAGCTTACCAGGGGGGCAGACCCAGTACTTC. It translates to CASSLPGGQTQYF.

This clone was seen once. CDR3 sequence reads: CASSRITERGRTTEAFF. The CDR3 DNA reads TGTGCCAGCAGCCGCATTACCGAACGGGGTAGGACGACTGAAGCTTTCTTT. The V gene is TRBV14, the J gene TRBJ1-1, with unresolved D. Germline V CDR1 and CDR2: SGHDN, FVKESK. V was pared by 4 bases and J by 5 bases, with 23 bases between. The CDR3 extends over 17 amino acids.

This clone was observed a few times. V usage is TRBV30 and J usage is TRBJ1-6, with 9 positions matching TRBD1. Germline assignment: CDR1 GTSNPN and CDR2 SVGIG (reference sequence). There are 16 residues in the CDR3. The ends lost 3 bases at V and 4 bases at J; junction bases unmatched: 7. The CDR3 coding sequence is TGTGCCTGGAGGATGGCGGACAGGGGTTATAATTCACCCCTCCACTTT. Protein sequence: CAWRMADRGYNSPLHF.

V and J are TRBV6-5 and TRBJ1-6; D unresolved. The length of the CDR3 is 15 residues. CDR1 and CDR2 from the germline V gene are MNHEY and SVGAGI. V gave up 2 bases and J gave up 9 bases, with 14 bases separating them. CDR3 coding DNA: TGTGCCAGCAGTTACGTCCCAGGAAATACTTCACCCCTCCACTTT. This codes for CASSYVPGNTSPLHF.

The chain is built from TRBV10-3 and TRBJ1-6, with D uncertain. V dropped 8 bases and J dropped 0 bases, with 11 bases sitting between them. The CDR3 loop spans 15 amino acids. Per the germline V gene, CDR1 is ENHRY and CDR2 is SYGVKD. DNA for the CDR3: TGTGCCATCCGGACTGCCAGCTCCTATAATTCACCCCTCCACTTT. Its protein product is CAIRTASSYNSPLHF.